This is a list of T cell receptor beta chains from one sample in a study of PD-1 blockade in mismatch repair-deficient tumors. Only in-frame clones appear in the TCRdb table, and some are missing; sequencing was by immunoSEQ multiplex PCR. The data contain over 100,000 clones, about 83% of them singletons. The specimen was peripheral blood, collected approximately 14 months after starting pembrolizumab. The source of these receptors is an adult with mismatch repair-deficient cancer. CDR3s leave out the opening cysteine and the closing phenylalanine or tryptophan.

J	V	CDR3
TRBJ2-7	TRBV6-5	ASGYRAKYEQY
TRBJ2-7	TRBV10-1	ASSDSGRRGEQY
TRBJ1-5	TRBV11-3	ASSLQADQPQH
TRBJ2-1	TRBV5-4	ASSSSSGTSYNEQF
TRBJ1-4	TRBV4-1	ASSQVRRHKQKLF
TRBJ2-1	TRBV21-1	ASSKALASSDNEQF
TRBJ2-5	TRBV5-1	ASSIDTGGLETQY
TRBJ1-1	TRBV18	ASSPIGTGNTEAF
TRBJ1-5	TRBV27	ASSPQGSNQPQH
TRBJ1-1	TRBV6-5	ASRRTENTEAF
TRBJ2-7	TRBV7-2	ASSLQREGYEQY
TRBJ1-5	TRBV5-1	ASSVGQDQPQH
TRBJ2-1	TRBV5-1	ASSLTSGRPYNEQF
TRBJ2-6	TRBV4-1	ASSQDAPGAVWLSGANVLT
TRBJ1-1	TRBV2	ASSPQGRTEAF
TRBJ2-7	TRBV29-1	SVLAGPAQY
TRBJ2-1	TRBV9	ASSVGPSEGPIVRQIYNEQF
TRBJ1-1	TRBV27	ASSPWAPNTEAF
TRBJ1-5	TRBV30	AWSDFSNQPQH
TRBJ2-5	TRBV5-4	ASSLRQRQETQY
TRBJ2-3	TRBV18	ASSPREGPTDTQY
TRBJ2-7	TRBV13	ASSLGVTYEQY
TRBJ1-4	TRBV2	ASRVQVEKLF
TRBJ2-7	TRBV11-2	ASSLETIDIYEQY
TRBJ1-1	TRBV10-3	AISPGQGTEAF
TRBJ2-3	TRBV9	ASSVVEETSTDTQY
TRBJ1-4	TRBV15	ATSRNRAAEEKLF
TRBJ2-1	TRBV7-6	ASSVSGRANEQF
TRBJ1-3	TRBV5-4	ASSLDPGISGNTIY
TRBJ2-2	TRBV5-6	ASSLGRNTGELF
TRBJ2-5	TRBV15	ATSRDPEETQY
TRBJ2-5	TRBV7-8	ASSLSLRDPSILETQY
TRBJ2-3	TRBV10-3	AISESIGSSGRTDTQY
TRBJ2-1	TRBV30	ACSSEAYNEQF
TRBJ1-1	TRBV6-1	ASRGATGVNTEAF
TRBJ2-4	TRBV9	ASSVGPAKNIQY
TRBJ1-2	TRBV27	ASRLRSSYGYT
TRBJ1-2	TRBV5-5	ASSPMGGSYGYT
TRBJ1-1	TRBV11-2	ASSLGGLNTEAF
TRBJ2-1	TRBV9	ASSRGNNEQF
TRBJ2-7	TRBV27	ASSLSHPERRGTYEQY
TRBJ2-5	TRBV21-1	ASSKGGRQGGLLETQY
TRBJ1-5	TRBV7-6	ASSSGSHRPQH
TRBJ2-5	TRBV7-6	ASSLKETQY
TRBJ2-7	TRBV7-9	ASSGRGGYEQY
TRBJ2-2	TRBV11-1	ASSLDSGTGGTGELF
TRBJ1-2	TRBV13	ASSLAGLGDYGYT
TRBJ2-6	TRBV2	ASSGGRPGDAGANVLT
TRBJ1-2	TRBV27	ASSFTGWYGYT
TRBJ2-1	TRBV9	ASSVSRDRGYNEQF
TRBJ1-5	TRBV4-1	ASSQGQGDRNQPQH
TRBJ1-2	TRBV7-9	ASSSRQGADYGYT
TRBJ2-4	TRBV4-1	ASSQGQGKNIQY
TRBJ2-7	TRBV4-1	ASSQGLAYEQY
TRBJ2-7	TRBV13	ASSSLGRGRGDSYEQY
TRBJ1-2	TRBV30	AWSSAGVYT
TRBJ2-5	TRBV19	ATREGVYQETQY
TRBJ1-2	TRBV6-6	ASTNRGGAGGYT
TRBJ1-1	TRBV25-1	ASGSTEAF